This TCR beta chain was sequenced in a study of blood T cell repertoires in COVID-19. About the study: Spain, Italy and the United States supplied samples that represented acute and convalescent COVID-19. T cells, B-cell-depleted T cells, or PBMCs supplied cDNA or gDNA.

Methods used by the authors: Researchers report that nucleated cell counts were estimated from reference gene primer amplification. The assay was immunoSEQ multiplex PCR, and TCRdb's table has in-frame clones only and misses some. For V, J and clone size, that table is used; D and trimming come from the DNA. The sample consists of a few hundred thousand clones, around nine tenths of them appearing once. V shed 4 bases, J shed 0 bases, and the junction held 5 bases outside the gene matches. The CDR3 consists of 15 residues. Looked up from germline, CDR1 is SGHRS and CDR2 is YFSETQ. Patients at the Seattle site were enrolled during active infection and followed longitudinally.

Material: peripheral blood. V gene TRBV5-1 combines with J gene TRBJ1-1, with TRBD1 identical over 8 bases. This clonotype was obtained from a man younger than 30 with COVID-19, enrolled during active disease. This CDR3 reads CASSDWTGMNTEAFF. The DNA of the CDR3 is TGCGCCAGCAGCGACTGGACAGGGATGAACACTGAAGCTTTCTTT.